This entry describes one T cell receptor (beta chain). CDR1 LNHDA and CDR2 SQIVND come from the germline V gene (reference sequence). The CDR3 runs to 19 residues. With 6 bases clipped from V and 0 bases from J, the junction kept 18 bases outside the gene matches. The method was immunoSEQ multiplex PCR; TCRdb's version includes in-frame clones alone and lacks a portion of them. The data hold about 160,000 clones, with about 94% observed a single time. This entry comes from a study of control samples from healthy donors and cancer patients. The V call is TRBV19, the J call TRBJ1-2; 8 bases fit TRBD1. The receptor was derived from a man in his sixties with colorectal cancer. Specimen: PBMCs. The CDR3 coding sequence is TGTGCCAGTAGCAAGACAGGGGCCCAGCTGGGTACTACTAACTATGGCTACACCTTC. This codes for CASSKTGAQLGTTNYGYTF.